One sample yielded the 18 T cell receptor beta chains listed below, sequenced in a study of glioma-infiltrating T cells. TCR alpha and beta CDR3 regions were amplified from RNA using iRepertoire nested multiplex PCR. Via MiXCR, TCRdb re-called the multiplex PCR reads, giving one row per CDR3 protein. The repertoire includes approximately 140,000 distinct CDR3 sequences, around 25% of them detected once, and 27% sits in the top ten. Sample: glioma tissue, nonneoplastic brain tissue, or PBMCs (not recorded which). The receptors were gathered from a human donor with low-grade glioma or glioblastoma, undergoing nonglioma brain surgery, or in good health (not recorded which).

This clonotype was detected ten times or more. The chain links TRBV20-1 to TRBJ1-1; D may be TRBD1 (6 bases). Trimming took off 8 bases at V and 0 bases at J, with 19 bases between the two ends. The CDR3 runs to 15 residues. The germline CDR1 and CDR2 sequences are DFQATT and SNEGSKA (reference sequence). DNA of the CDR3: TGCAGTCCGGGACTACGAGGGGACATGAACACTGAAGCTTTCTTT. It yields the protein CSPGLRGDMNTEAFF.

The sample holds many counts of this clonotype. The J gene is TRBJ1-5, the V gene TRBV25-1; D call uncertain. The CDR3 runs to 12 residues. CDR1 is MGHDK, CDR2 SYGVNS, per germline. V was trimmed by 5 bases and J by 1 base, leaving 3 bases between them. Written as DNA, the CDR3 is TGTGCCAGCAGTCAAAGCAATCAGCCCCAGCATTTT. Protein sequence: CASSQSNQPQHF. The whole variable domain, filled in from reference TRBV25-1 and TRBJ1-5, reads EADIYQTPRYLVIGTGKKITLECSQTMGHDKMYWYQQDPGMELHLIHYSYGVNSTEKGDLSSESTVSRIRTEHFPLTLESARPSHTSQYLCASSQSNQPQHFGDGTRLSIL.

The chain carries TRBV25-1 and TRBJ2-3, with TRBD2 identical over 8 bases. The CDR3 covers 15 residues. CDR1 MGHDK and CDR2 SYGVNS come from the germline V gene. V shed 2 bases, J shed 1 base, and the junction held 2 bases outside the gene matches. DNA of the CDR3: TGTGCCAGCAGTGAAGGTAGCGGGGGCACAGATACGCAGTATTTT. Its translation is CASSEGSGGTDTQYF.

On this clonotype: At one of its ends the junction is not consistent with the germline gene, which may arise from a read error. The chain's CDR3 is CSVRSASTDTQCF. As DNA, the CDR3 is TGCAGCGTTCGGTCAGCAAGCACAGATACGCAGTGTTTT. This chain links TRBV29-1 with TRBJ2-3, with no clear D. The CDR3 runs 13 residues. In germline, CDR1 is SQVTM, CDR2 ANQGSEA.

CDR3 loop: CASNKLTGTDTQYF. For the CDR3, the DNA is TGTGCCAGCAATAAGTTGACCGGCACAGATACGCAGTATTTT. This chain joins TRBV7-9 and TRBJ2-3; D gene unclear. CDR3 length equals 14 residues. Germline V gene data show CDR1 as SEHNR and CDR2 as FQNEAQ (reference sequence). V lost 7 bases to trimming and J lost 1 base, with 12 bases between them.

This clonotype has just one count. In this CDR3 the conserved last residue, phenylalanine or tryptophan, is missing, so a read error is likely. The V gene is TRBV6-2 or TRBV6-3, the J gene TRBJ2-5; 8 positions agree with TRBD2. Germline assignment: CDR1 MNHEY and CDR2 SVGEGT. This CDR3 has 16 amino acids. V lost 6 bases and J lost 5; bases outside the gene matches: 14. CDR3 sequence: CASSQVSGGAKETQYS. CDR3 DNA: TGTGCCAGCAGCCAAGTTTCCGGGGGGGCGAAGGAGACCCAGTACTCC.

On this clonotype: A clone one base away is much larger, so this may be a read error. V is TRBV20-1 and J is TRBJ2-1, with D possibly called TRBD1 or TRBD2 (6 bases each). The CDR3 has 17 residues. Germline lookup yields CDR1 DFQATT and CDR2 SNEGSKA (reference sequence). CDR3 region: CRPKGGGYSSSYNEQFF. The CDR3 region has the DNA TGCAGGCCCAAGGGGGGAGGCTACTCTAGCTCCTACAATGAGCAGTTCTTC.

This clonotype has a handful of counts. The chain couples TRBV19 to TRBJ1-5, with D maybe TRBD1 (5 bases). The germline CDR1 and CDR2 sequences are LNHDA and SQIVND (reference sequence). This CDR3 comprises 13 residues. The V end was cut by 2 bases, the J end by 4 bases, with 6 bases between. The CDR3 DNA reads TGTGCCAGTAGTATATCAGGGAATCAGCCCCAGCATTTT. This gives the protein CASSISGNQPQHF.

This clonotype has more than one count but fewer than ten. V is TRBV6-1 and J is TRBJ2-7; D gene ambiguous. The CDR3 has 14 residues. Deletions cut 5 bases from V and 4 bases from J, with 15 bases between. Germline CDR1 is MNHNS and CDR2 is SASEGT. CDR3: CASSSLGRTYEQYV. The DNA for the CDR3 is TGTGCCAGCAGTTCCCTGGGTCGTACATACGAGCAGTACGTC.

This clonotype has only a few counts. This chain joins TRBV20-1 and TRBJ1-1, with D perhaps matching TRBD1 (6 bases). Germline V gene sequence: CDR1 DFQATT, CDR2 SNEGSKA (reference sequence). The CDR3 loop spans 13 amino acids. The CDR3 DNA sequence: TGCAGAGGCGAGGGGGGGTTGGTTGGTGAAGCTTTCTTT. Translation gives CRGEGGLVGEAFF.

This clonotype was recorded at least ten times. This sequence joins TRBV7-2 and TRBJ2-3; D unresolved. The CDR3 contains 15 residues. Trimming took off 5 bases at V and 2 bases at J, with 14 bases between the two ends. Germline CDR1 is SGHTA and CDR2 is FQGNSA. The DNA of the CDR3 is TGTGCCAGCAGCGTTTTTGATCGTTCCACAGATACGCAGTATTTT. Its protein is CASSVFDRSTDTQYF.

This clonotype has just a few counts. The chain recombines TRBV7-2 with TRBJ2-1; D unclear. With 5 bases removed from V and 3 bases from J, the gap between germline ends came to 14 bases. The CDR3 totals 15 residues. Looked up from germline, CDR1 is SGHTA and CDR2 is FQGNSA. The CDR3 DNA is TGTGCCAGCAGCCCAGACTCCCCTCGCTACAATGAGCAGTTCTTC. Encoded protein: CASSPDSPRYNEQFF.

In its sample, this clonotype was seen a few times. This chain connects TRBV19 to TRBJ2-5; tentatively, D is TRBD1 (5 bases). This CDR3 is built from 14 residues. Germline V CDR1 and CDR2: LNHDA, SQIVND (reference sequence). V lost 3 bases and J lost 2, with 10 bases in between. CDR3 sequence: CASSILDSQETQYF. CDR3 coding DNA: TGTGCCAGTAGTATCCTCGACAGTCAAGAGACCCAGTACTTC.

This clonotype was counted between two and nine times. The chain carries TRBV2 and TRBJ1-1, with TRBD1 as a possible D gene (6 bases). The V end was cut by 6 bases, the J end by 4 bases, with 18 bases between. The CDR3 spans 15 residues. CDR1 and CDR2 (germline): SNHLY, FYNNEI. In DNA, the CDR3 is TGTGCCAGCAGGCCTGGGGGGGCGATGGGCACTGAAGCTTTCTTT. Amino acid sequence: CASRPGGAMGTEAFF.

The table lists this clonotype with a few counts. The gene calls are TRBV4-1 and TRBJ1-2, with D hard to call. The CDR3 is 17 amino acids. Germline CDR1 MGHRA, CDR2 YSYEKL. V lost 0 bases and J lost 6, with 20 bases in between. Here the CDR3 reads CASSQDGLPAGANGYTF. CDR3 nucleotide sequence: TGCGCCAGCAGCCAAGATGGACTCCCAGCGGGTGCTAATGGCTACACCTTC.

This clonotype was counted a few times. The chain couples TRBV5-4 to TRBJ2-3; 10 bases agree with TRBD1. This CDR3 comprises 15 residues. After removal of 4 bases from V and 7 bases from J, the junction contained 9 bases not matched to a gene. Germline CDR1 and CDR2: SGHNT and YYREEE (reference sequence). The CDR3 region is CASSEDRGHHNTQYF. In DNA, the CDR3 is TGTGCCAGCAGCGAAGACAGGGGGCATCACAATACGCAGTATTTT.

This clonotype has only a few counts. V gene TRBV7-2 combines with J gene TRBJ2-2; TRBD1 matches at 9 bases. The CDR3 is 15 residues long. Germline loops: CDR1 SGHTA, CDR2 FQGNSA. CDR3 amino acids: CAEGQGLMNTGELFF. In DNA, the CDR3 is TGTGCAGAGGGACAGGGCCTTATGAACACCGGGGAGCTGTTTTTT.

This clonotype was found many times. This chain joins TRBV6-6 and TRBJ1-5; D remains ambiguous. V was cut by 2 bases and J by 5 bases, with 7 bases left in between. This CDR3 has 13 residues. CDR1 and CDR2 from the germline V gene are MNHNY and SVGAGI (reference sequence). The CDR3 here is CASSYRDYQPQHF. DNA for the CDR3: TGTGCCAGCAGTTACAGGGATTATCAGCCCCAGCATTTT.